Listed below are T cell receptor beta chains from one sample, sequenced in a study of blood T cells in healthy people across ages. Each CDR3 protein gets one entry after TCRdb re-called the 5' RACE reads with MiXCR. The sample holds some 800,000 distinct CDR3 sequences, more than 40% seen once. The specimen sequenced was blood. Source of these receptors: a man between 60 and 70 years old in good health. Both conserved end residues are part of each CDR3. Each record gives: D gene, J gene, V gene, clone size, CDR3 DNA, CDR3 protein. D genes are given only for firm matches. Rows give clone size only sometimes, using once, few, many, or a class for an expanded clone.

>TRBD2|TRBJ2-5|TRBV19|.
TGTGCCAGTAGTGTCCCTAGCGGGGAGACACAAGAGACCCAGTACTTC
CASSVPSGETQETQYF
>TRBD1|TRBJ1-4|TRBV7-9|.
TGTGCCAGCAGCCAAGGACAGGGGAAGGAAAAACTGTTTTTT
CASSQGQGKEKLFF
>.|TRBJ1-6|TRBV4-3|many
TGCGCCAGCAGCCAAGCAAATTCACCCCTCCACTTT
CASSQANSPLHF
>.|TRBJ1-4|TRBV5-1|.
TGCGCCAGCAGCCGTCTCGGACAGCCTAATGAAAAACTGTTTTTT
CASSRLGQPNEKLFF
>.|TRBJ1-2|TRBV11-2|.
TGTGCCAGCAGCCCCTCGACAGTTTATGGCTACACCTTC
CASSPSTVYGYTF
>.|TRBJ2-7|TRBV18|.
TGTGCCAGCTCCCCGGGGACAAAGAGCTCCTACGAGCAGTACTTC
CASSPGTKSSYEQYF
>.|TRBJ2-7|TRBV9|.
TGTGCCAGCAGCGTAGGGGTTGACAGCTCCTACGAGCAGTACTTC
CASSVGVDSSYEQYF
>.|TRBJ2-7|TRBV27|.
TGTGCCAGCAGTTTATCGAAGGGGTCCTACGAGCAGTACTTC
CASSLSKGSYEQYF
>TRBD1|TRBJ1-1|TRBV3-1|.
TGTGCCAGCAGCCTTGACAGGGGGCCACTGAACACTGAAGCTTTCTTT
CASSLDRGPLNTEAFF
>.|TRBJ1-5|TRBV11-1|.
TGTGCCAGCAGCGCGGACAGTAGCAATCAGCCCCAGCATTTT
CASSADSSNQPQHF
>TRBD1|TRBJ2-7|TRBV18|.
TGTGCCAGCTCACCATCACGGACAGGGGCATACGAGCAGTACTTC
CASSPSRTGAYEQYF
>.|TRBJ1-1|TRBV29-1|.
TGCAGCGTTGGCGAAGGGACAAGCACTGAAGCTTTCTTT
CSVGEGTSTEAFF
>TRBD2|TRBJ2-5|TRBV20-1|few
TGCAGTGCTAGGCTAGCGGGAGCCGAGACCCAGTACTTC
CSARLAGAETQYF
>.|TRBJ2-7|TRBV7-2|few
TGTGCCAGCAGCTTGCAGGGGCGGAGCTCCTACGAGCAGTACTTC
CASSLQGRSSYEQYF
>TRBD1|TRBJ2-7|TRBV30|.
TGTGCCTGGAGAAGACAGGGCTTTTCCTACGAGCAGTACTTC
CAWRRQGFSYEQYF
>.|TRBJ2-3|TRBV6-5|.
TGTGCCAGCACCAACAGGGTGACAGATACGCAGTATTTT
CASTNRVTDTQYF
>.|TRBJ1-1|TRBV15|.
TGTGCCACCAGCAGAGATACCGGGGGCACTGAAGCTTTCTTT
CATSRDTGGTEAFF
>TRBD1|TRBJ2-3|TRBV29-1|.
TGCAGCGTGGATGGACAGGGAGGTGGCACAGATACGCAGTATTTT
CSVDGQGGGTDTQYF
>TRBD1|TRBJ2-7|TRBV28|.
TGTGCCAGCAGTGGACAGGTTACCCTCTACGAGCAGTACTTC
CASSGQVTLYEQYF
>.|TRBJ2-5|TRBV7-2|many
TGTGCCAGCAGCCTAGGGGAGTTTGGGATCGAGACCCAGTACTTC
CASSLGEFGIETQYF
>.|TRBJ2-3|TRBV10-3|.
TGTGCCAGCAGGGAAACTAACACAGATACGCAGTATTTT
CASRETNTDTQYF
>.|TRBJ2-2|TRBV7-3|.
TGTGCCAGCAGCGAGGTGGGGGCTAACACCGGGGAGCTGTTTTTT
CASSEVGANTGELFF
>.|TRBJ2-7|TRBV14|.
TGTGCCAGCAGCCAAGATCTTGTTAGCGGACCGGGTCACAATGAGCAGTACTTC
CASSQDLVSGPGHNEQYF
>.|TRBJ2-7|TRBV11-3|many
TGTGCCAGCAGCTTAGGGCCACAGGGCGCCTACGAGCAGTACTTC
CASSLGPQGAYEQYF
>.|TRBJ2-3|TRBV7-2|.
TGTGCCAGCAGCTTATACCGGGCGGGCGATACGCAGTATTTT
CASSLYRAGDTQYF
>.|TRBJ1-1|TRBV7-9|few
TGTGCCAGCAGCCGAACGGACGGCCCGAAGGCTGAAGCTTTCTTT
CASSRTDGPKAEAFF
>.|TRBJ2-2|TRBV12-3/TRBV12-4|many
TGTGCCAGCAGGGCGCGGAACACCGGGGAGCTGTTTTTT
CASRARNTGELFF
>.|TRBJ1-1|TRBV10-1|.
TGCGCCAGCAGTGTGACCCCGGGGGTAGGTGAAGCTTTCTTT
CASSVTPGVGEAFF